These 30 T cell receptor beta chains originate from one sample sequenced in a study of OX40 agonist ivuxolimab in advanced cancers. The method was immunoSEQ multiplex PCR; TCRdb's version includes in-frame clones alone and lacks a portion of them. The table includes some 70,000 clones, approximately 89% detected once. Sequenced material: CD4+ or CD8+ T cells sorted from blood, taken in a trial of the OX40 agonist ivuxolimab. These TCRs come from an adult with an advanced solid tumor such as melanoma, head and neck, liver or kidney cancer.

The J gene is TRBJ2-3, the V gene TRBV29-1, with a tentative D call TRBD1 (6 bases). CDR3 size: 14 residues. The V gene's germline CDR1 is SQVTM and CDR2 ANQGSEA. V was trimmed by 8 bases and J by 1 base, leaving 16 bases between them. CDR3 sequence (DNA): TGCAGCATAAAGGACAGACAAGGCACAGATACGCAGTATTTT. It yields the protein CSIKDRQGTDTQYF.

This clone was seen only once. This chain joins TRBV9 and TRBJ1-2; 7 bases align to TRBD1. The length of the CDR3 is 15 residues. The trim removed 0 bases at V and 8 bases at J, leaving 10 bases unmatched. CDR1 is SGDLS, CDR2 YYNGEE, per germline. The CDR3: CASSVAQGQQGGYTF. The CDR3 DNA follows: TGTGCCAGCAGCGTAGCTCAGGGACAGCAAGGGGGCTACACCTTC.

The rearrangement links TRBV6-5 to TRBJ1-6; D not certain. The CDR3 contains 14 residues. Germline CDR1 reads MNHEY; CDR2 reads SVGAGI. With 6 bases removed from V and 0 bases from J, the gap between germline ends came to 6 bases. The CDR3 loop is CASRPGSYNSPLHF. The DNA of the CDR3 is TGTGCCAGCAGACCCGGCTCCTATAATTCACCCCTCCACTTT.

The V and J genes are TRBV23-1 and TRBJ2-6; 7 bases align to TRBD1. TRBV23-1 falls under the ORF class, with uncertain function. V dropped 7 bases and J dropped 0; count of bases not matched to a gene: 24. The CDR3 runs to 22 residues. The CDR3 DNA sequence: TGCGCCAGCACTCCCATCCGCAAGTCCCTCGGGACAGTGAACTCTGGGGCCAACGTCCTGACTTTC. It specifies CASTPIRKSLGTVNSGANVLTF.

The CDR3 loop reads CASRPGQSSGANVLTF. As DNA, the CDR3 is TGTGCCAGTAGACCGGGACAGAGCTCTGGGGCCAACGTCCTGACTTTC. The chain uses TRBV19 and TRBJ2-6; 7 bases map to TRBD1. Germline-derived CDR1 and CDR2 are LNHDA and SQIVND (reference sequence). Trimming at V came to 6 bases and at J to 0 bases, leaving 5 bases not matched to a gene. This CDR3 is 16 amino acids long.

The J gene is TRBJ1-4, the V gene TRBV5-1; D gene uncertain. This CDR3 region has 11 residues. V was clipped by 3 bases and J by 7 bases, with 4 bases between them. The germline gives CDR1 SGHRS, CDR2 YFSETQ. The CDR3 DNA is TGCGCCAGCAGCTCAGGTGAAAAACTGTTTTTT. Translation gives CASSSGEKLFF.

This clone was counted once. This chain uses TRBV7-2 with TRBJ1-3; 11 positions match TRBD1. V lost 5 bases to trimming and J lost 3 bases; unmatched junction nucleotides: 3. CDR1 and CDR2 from the germline V gene are SGHTA and FQGNSA. This CDR3 region has 15 residues. CDR3 in DNA: TGTGCCAGCAGCGCGGGGACAGGGGGTGGAAACACCATATATTTT. It encodes CASSAGTGGGNTIYF.

V is TRBV4-1 and J is TRBJ1-5, with D possibly being TRBD1 (6 bases). The V and J ends lost 4 bases and 4 bases respectively, with 17 bases between them. Germline CDR1 is MGHRA and CDR2 is YSYEKL. CDR3 length equals 16 residues. The CDR3 sequence: CASSRETGNSNQPQHF. The CDR3, as DNA: TGCGCCAGCAGCCGCGAAACAGGGAATTCTAATCAGCCCCAGCATTTT.

The V call is TRBV2, the J call TRBJ1-6; D remains unclear. V was cut by 6 bases and J by 14 bases, with 11 bases left in between. The CDR3 extends over 11 amino acids. From germline, CDR1 is SNHLY and CDR2 FYNNEI. In nucleotides, the CDR3 is TGTGCCAGCAGGACCGAGGGCGCCCTCCACTTT. As protein: CASRTEGALHF.

The sample holds one count of this clone. This chain links TRBV6-1 with TRBJ2-3; D is unresolved. The length of the CDR3 is 15 residues. The V gene's germline CDR1 is MNHNS and CDR2 SASEGT. Deletions cut 7 bases from V and 4 bases from J, with 18 bases between. CDR3: CASTQGLVRADTQYF. The CDR3 DNA sequence: TGTGCCAGCACCCAAGGGCTAGTAAGAGCAGATACGCAGTATTTT.

The chain links TRBV30 to TRBJ1-6; D is ambiguous. V lost 3 bases, J lost 7 bases, and 7 bases lay in between. In germline, CDR1 is GTSNPN, CDR2 SVGIG (reference sequence). The CDR3 loop spans 12 amino acids. The CDR3 sequence: CAWRQVNSPLHF. CDR3 DNA sequence: TGTGCCTGGAGGCAAGTAAATTCACCCCTCCACTTT.

This chain joins TRBV6-1 and TRBJ2-7; the match to TRBD1 covers 10 bases. This CDR3 comprises 13 residues. V dropped 4 bases and J dropped 4; count of bases not matched to a gene: 1. Per the germline V gene, CDR1 is MNHNS and CDR2 is SASEGT. This CDR3 reads CASSVDRGYEQYF. The CDR3, as DNA: TGTGCCAGCAGTGTGGACAGGGGGTACGAGCAGTACTTC.

The genes are TRBV19 and TRBJ2-6, with TRBD1 as a possible D gene (5 bases). Germline V gives CDR1 LNHDA, CDR2 SQIVND (reference sequence). The ends were cut back, 1 base at V and 2 bases at J, with 6 bases in the middle. The CDR3 length is 15 residues. The DNA of the CDR3 is TGTGCCAGTAGTATAGGGGGCACTGGGGCCAACGTCCTGACTTTC. Its translation is CASSIGGTGANVLTF.

The chain couples TRBV11-2 to TRBJ1-5, with 8 bases fitting TRBD1. The CDR3 sequence is 15 residues long. J was trimmed by 0 bases and V by 5 bases; bases with no gene match: 3. CDR1 is SGHAT, CDR2 FQNNGV, per germline. CDR3 protein: CASSRTGYSNQPQHF. The DNA for the CDR3 is TGTGCCAGCAGCCGGACAGGGTATAGCAATCAGCCCCAGCATTTT. Together with reference TRBV11-2 and TRBJ1-5, the CDR3 gives the full variable domain: EAGVAQSPRYKIIEKRQSVAFWCNPISGHATLYWYQQILGQGPKLLIQFQNNGVVDDSQLPKDRFSAERLKGVDSTLKIQPAKLEDSAVYLCASSRTGYSNQPQHFGDGTRLSIL.

The chain carries TRBV5-1 and TRBJ1-1; tentatively, D is TRBD1 (6 bases). Per germline, CDR1 SGHRS and CDR2 YFSETQ. The CDR3 length is 15 residues. V dropped 4 bases and J dropped 3 bases, with 16 bases sitting between them. The CDR3 region has the DNA TGCGCCAGCAGCCCTGGAGGGGGAGTCTACACTGAAGCTTTCTTT. As protein: CASSPGGGVYTEAFF.

The chain combines TRBV9 with TRBJ2-2; tentative D call: TRBD2 (5 bases). The CDR3 length is 14 residues. Germline-derived CDR1 and CDR2 are SGDLS and YYNGEE. Trimming took 3 bases from V and 4 from J, leaving 10 bases between them. The CDR3 region has the DNA TGTGCCAGCAGCGCGAGGACTCTCACCGGGGAGCTGTTTTTT. This translates into CASSARTLTGELFF. The full variable domain, completed using reference TRBV9 and TRBJ2-2, is DSGVTQTPKHLITATGQRVTLRCSPRSGDLSVYWYQQSLDQGLQFLIQYYNGEERAKGNILERFSAQQFPDLHSELNLSSLELGDSALYFCASSARTLTGELFFGEGSRLTVL.

The V gene is TRBV30, the J gene TRBJ1-3; 7 nucleotides align to TRBD1. The junction had 4 bases not matched to a gene; V was cut back by 3 bases and J by 2 bases. CDR1 and CDR2 from the germline V gene are GTSNPN and SVGIG (reference sequence). The CDR3 has 14 amino acids. The CDR3 DNA reads as TGTGCCTGGAGGCGTCAGGGGGCTGGAAACACCATATATTTT. This codes for CAWRRQGAGNTIYF.

V usage is TRBV5-6 and J usage is TRBJ2-5; possibly TRBD1 or TRBD2 for D (6 bases each). Germline values: CDR1 SGHDT, CDR2 YYEEEE. This CDR3 is built from 14 residues. Trimming shortened V by 2 bases and J by 2 bases, and 10 bases separated the two germline ends. The CDR3 DNA is TGTGCCAGCAGCTTCGTAGGGGGGCAAGAGACCCAGTACTTC. This gives the protein CASSFVGGQETQYF.

The genes are TRBV2 and TRBJ1-3; 7 positions agree with TRBD1. The CDR3 loop spans 14 amino acids. In germline, CDR1 is SNHLY, CDR2 FYNNEI. Trimming took 7 bases from V and 0 from J; bases not matched to a gene: 3. The CDR3 DNA sequence: TGTGCCAGCAAGGGGGCCTTCTCTGGAAACACCATATATTTT. Encoded protein: CASKGAFSGNTIYF.

V gene TRBV4-2 combines with J gene TRBJ2-3, with 11 bases identical to TRBD2. V lost 1 base, J lost 1 base, and 1 base stayed unmatched. Germline lookup yields CDR1 LGHNA and CDR2 YNFKEQ. This CDR3 comprises 16 residues. The CDR3: CASSQGSGGGTDTQYF. The CDR3 DNA is TGTGCCAGCAGCCAAGGTAGCGGGGGGGGCACAGATACGCAGTATTTT.

The rearrangement uses TRBV6-4 and TRBJ2-3; D remains ambiguous. The CDR3 runs to 15 residues. The germline gives CDR1 MRHNA, CDR2 SNTAGT. V dropped 3 bases and J dropped 1 base, with 11 bases sitting between them. CDR3 sequence (DNA): TGTGCCAGCAGTGAATCTGGCCTTCGCACAGATACGCAGTATTTT. Translation: CASSESGLRTDTQYF.

The genes are TRBV18 and TRBJ2-3; the D is unclear. CDR3 length: 13 amino acids. Germline CDR1 and CDR2: KGHSH and LQKENI. V shed 2 bases and J shed 3 bases, with 6 bases lying between them. The CDR3 nucleotides read TGTGCCAGCTCACCAGGGTTTACAGATACGCAGTATTTT. Encoded protein: CASSPGFTDTQYF.

V and J are TRBV30 and TRBJ2-2; tentative D call: TRBD2 (5 bases). The germline gives CDR1 GTSNPN, CDR2 SVGIG (reference sequence). The CDR3 loop spans 14 amino acids. V was shortened by 1 base and J by 4 bases, with 10 bases between the two germline ends. CDR3 nucleotides: TGTGCCTGGAGTGGAGGGTCGGGCACCGGGGAGCTGTTTTTT. This encodes CAWSGGSGTGELFF.

This clone was counted a single time. The chain has TRBV4-1 and TRBJ1-2; D might be TRBD1 (5 bases). Germline CDR1 is MGHRA and CDR2 is YSYEKL. This CDR3 has 15 amino acids. Trimming removed 6 bases from V and 3 bases from J, with 17 bases in between. The CDR3 coding sequence is TGCGCCAGCAGGAAGGGGCGGGGGTTGGACTATGGCTACACCTTC. This encodes CASRKGRGLDYGYTF.

V is TRBV5-1 and J is TRBJ1-5, with 10 bases fitting TRBD1. Per germline, CDR1 SGHRS and CDR2 YFSETQ. With 4 bases clipped from V and 8 bases from J, the junction kept 6 bases outside the gene matches. The CDR3 extends over 14 amino acids. The CDR3 DNA reads TGCGCCAGCAGCCCAGGGACAGGGGTGAAGCCCCAGCATTTT. Translation: CASSPGTGVKPQHF.

The chain is built from TRBV6-1 and TRBJ1-2; D is uncertain. CDR1 is MNHNS, CDR2 SASEGT, per germline. CDR3 size: 13 residues. Trimming took off 2 bases at V and 3 bases at J, with 7 bases between the two ends. The CDR3 sequence is CASSEIGHYGYTF. CDR3 nucleotide sequence: TGTGCCAGCAGTGAAATAGGGCACTATGGCTACACCTTC.

V gene TRBV10-3 combines with J gene TRBJ1-1; D is perhaps TRBD1 (5 bases). Germline CDR1 ENHRY, CDR2 SYGVKD. V was trimmed by 6 bases and J by 13 bases, leaving 18 bases between them. This CDR3 spans 12 amino acids. CDR3 in amino acids: CAIRGTNTFVFF. The CDR3, as DNA: TGTGCCATCAGGGGGACCAATACGTTTGTTTTCTTT.

The chain couples TRBV4-2 to TRBJ1-4; D remains ambiguous. The CDR3 is 13 amino acids. V shed 4 bases and J shed 7 bases, with 10 bases lying between them. Germline V CDR1 and CDR2: LGHNA, YNFKEQ. The CDR3 reads CASSPDRGEKLFF. The DNA for the CDR3 is TGTGCCAGCAGCCCTGACCGGGGTGAAAAACTGTTTTTT.

The chain joins TRBV6-1 to TRBJ1-2; no clear D gene. The CDR3 covers 13 residues. The germline V gene has CDR1 MNHNS and CDR2 SASEGT. The ends were cut back, 0 bases at V and 0 bases at J, with 2 bases in the middle. In DNA form, the CDR3 reads TGTGCCAGCAGTGAAGCAGCTAACTATGGCTACACCTTC. Translated, it gives CASSEAANYGYTF.

In the case of this clone: The junction and the germline gene differ at one end; a read error may be behind it. Here the CDR3 DNA reads TGCGCCAGCAGTTTGGGTAACACCGGGGAGCTGTTTTTT. Protein product: CASSLGNTGELFF. V gene TRBV5-1 combines with J gene TRBJ2-2; D gene unclear. The CDR3 consists of 13 residues. The germline gives CDR1 SGHRS, CDR2 YFSETQ.